This T cell receptor beta chain was captured in a study of graft-versus-host responses after intestinal transplantation. For the study at large: Each recipient received anti-thymocyte globulin induction, then tacrolimus and steroids for two to three years.

Study-wide findings and caveats: GvH clones surfaced in recipient marrow, some emerging earlier in ileum or blood.

About this clone itself: Its specificity is unknown. This specimen includes other DNA sequences encoding the same CDR3.

Sequenced by immunoSEQ multiplex PCR; TCRdb stores in-frame clones only, minus some. The table lists over 40,000 clones, approximately 92% of them singletons. Germline assignment: CDR1 SGHDN and CDR2 FVKESK. Losses at the gene ends were 0 bases for V and 7 bases for J; bases not matched to a gene: 10. The CDR3 covers 16 residues. The receptor was isolated from a human patient who received an intestinal transplant, so some T cells may come from the graft donor. The chain joins TRBV14 to TRBJ2-7, with 9 bases that match TRBD1. The sequences come from PBMCs, collected about 120 weeks after a first intestinal transplant, on the day of a second. CDR3 sequence reads: CASSQDVRQGGREQYF. CDR3 nucleotide sequence: TGTGCCAGCAGCCAAGATGTGAGACAGGGGGGTCGAGAGCAGTACTTC.